The entry below describes one TCR beta chain. The sample originates from a study of blood T cell repertoires in COVID-19. Study summary: Sites in the United States, Italy and Spain provided acute and convalescent COVID-19 samples.

The CDR3 covers 17 residues. Sequencing was performed with immunoSEQ multiplex PCR; in TCRdb, only in-frame clones are kept and a portion is missing. The sample yields approximately 180,000 clones, 70% to 90% seen once. The sequence was collected from a person aged 65 to 79 with COVID-19, enrolled during active disease. Source material: peripheral blood. This chain joins TRBV21-1 and TRBJ2-1; whether TRBD2, the table's D call, matches the DNA was not checked. TRBV21-1 is a pseudogene segment. This chain's CDR3 is CASSKVMELAGEGEQFF. The CDR3 DNA is TGTGCCAGCAGCAAAGTAATGGAACTAGCGGGGGAGGGCGAGCAGTTCTTC.